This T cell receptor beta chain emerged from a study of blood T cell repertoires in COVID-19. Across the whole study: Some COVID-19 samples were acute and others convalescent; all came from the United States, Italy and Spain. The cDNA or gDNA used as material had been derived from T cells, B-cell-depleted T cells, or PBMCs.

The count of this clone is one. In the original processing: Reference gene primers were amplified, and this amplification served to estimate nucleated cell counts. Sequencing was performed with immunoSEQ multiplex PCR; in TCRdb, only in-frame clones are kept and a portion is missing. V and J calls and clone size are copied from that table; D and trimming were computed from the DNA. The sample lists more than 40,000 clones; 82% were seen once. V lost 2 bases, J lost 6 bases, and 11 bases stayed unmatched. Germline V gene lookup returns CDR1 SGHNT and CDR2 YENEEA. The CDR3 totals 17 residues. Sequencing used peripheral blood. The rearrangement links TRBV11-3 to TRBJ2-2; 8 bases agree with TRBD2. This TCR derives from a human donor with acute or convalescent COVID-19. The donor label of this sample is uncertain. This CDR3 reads CASSLFGGGILSGELFF. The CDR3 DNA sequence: TGTGCCAGCAGCTTATTTGGCGGGGGGATTTTGTCCGGGGAGCTGTTTTTT. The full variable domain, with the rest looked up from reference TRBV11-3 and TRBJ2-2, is EAGVVQSPRYKIIEKKQPVAFWCNPISGHNTLYWYLQNLGQGPELLIRYENEEAVDDSQLPKDRFSAERLKGVDSTLKIQPAELGDSAVYLCASSLFGGGILSGELFFGEGSRLTVL.